This record covers a single T cell receptor beta chain. No antigen is known for it. It has no much larger one-base neighbor in the sample; base qualities were not kept. This sample is part of a study of human CD4 T cells and Enterobacteriaceae (dated by TCRdb to the early 2020s). Deep-level sequencing was performed on ex vivo total memory CD4+ samples, with a detection sensitivity of one cell in 200,000. The QIAamp DNA Micro Kit was used to extract genomic DNA from cell pellets, and spectrophotometry was used to check the DNA quantity and purity. The immunoSEQ multiplex PCR assay was used to amplify the TCR Vbeta CDR3 regions. Amplicons were sequenced on the Illumina HiSeq platform. The retrieved sequences were 87 nucleotides long and included the CDR3 region. Per the authors' processing: A clonotype was defined as a unique productive TCR Vbeta nucleotide sequence and was quantified by productive template frequency from ImmunoSEQ Analyzer V3.0. Expanded clonotypes were defined by a threshold at the top 5th percentile of each frequency-ranked repertoire. Repertoire overlap was calculated as Chao-Jaccard using the R package fossil and displayed by nonmetric multidimensional scaling using the R package MASS. TCRdb retrieved this table from immuneACCESS and kept in-frame rearrangements only. Not all clones are present; in checked studies, unresolved V genes account for under half, and no reason is known for the remainder. The V and J calls and clone size are taken from that table; D and trimming were inferred from the DNA. The sample table holds some 29,000 clones, of which around 80% were seen once. Jointly, the top ten make up approximately 1.5% of the sample.

Memory CD4+ T cells were FACS-sorted on a FACSAria III to over 95% purity as all CD4+ cells other than CD45RA+CCR7+CD95- naive cells. Healthy donor blood was obtained from blood donation centers in Switzerland. Positive selection with CD4 and CD14 magnetic microbeads was used to enrich total CD4+ T cells and monocytes. CD8+, CD14+, CD16+, CD56+, CD19+ and CD25-bright cells were excluded before sorting. In a couple of blood donors, total memory CD4+ T cells were sequenced directly ex vivo to assess in vivo expansion of bacteria-reactive clonotypes. Peripheral blood mononuclear cells were isolated from donor blood using Ficoll-Paque Plus. Summary of the overall study and its limitations: The reactivity of ex vivo clonotypes was inferred solely through the matching of nucleotide sequences to CFSE-low cultures from the same donors. In ex vivo samples, clonotypes with broad cross-reactivity seemed more expanded than specific clonotypes, as 11 of 19 and about 60% of the roughly 34 fell within the top 5%.

The germline V gene encodes CDR1 MNHNS and CDR2 SASEGT. Here V drops 11 bases and J drops 3 bases, and the junction holds 3 bases not matched to any gene. The CDR3 holds 12 amino acids from the cysteine to the phenylalanine. The read is trimmed to its CDR3 DNA, 36 bases read in frame from base 1. The receptor's source is a human donor in good health. Sample: memory CD4+ T cells from blood. Interpreted using the paper, the cell subset or site label stands for: total memory CD4 T cells sorted directly ex vivo, unstimulated. The V and J genes are TRBV6-1 and TRBJ2-7, with 11 central nucleotides matching TRBD1. The nucleotide sequence reads as follows: TGTGCCGGGGGACAGGGGGGCTACGAGCAGTACTTC. Translated, this is CAGGQGGYEQYF.